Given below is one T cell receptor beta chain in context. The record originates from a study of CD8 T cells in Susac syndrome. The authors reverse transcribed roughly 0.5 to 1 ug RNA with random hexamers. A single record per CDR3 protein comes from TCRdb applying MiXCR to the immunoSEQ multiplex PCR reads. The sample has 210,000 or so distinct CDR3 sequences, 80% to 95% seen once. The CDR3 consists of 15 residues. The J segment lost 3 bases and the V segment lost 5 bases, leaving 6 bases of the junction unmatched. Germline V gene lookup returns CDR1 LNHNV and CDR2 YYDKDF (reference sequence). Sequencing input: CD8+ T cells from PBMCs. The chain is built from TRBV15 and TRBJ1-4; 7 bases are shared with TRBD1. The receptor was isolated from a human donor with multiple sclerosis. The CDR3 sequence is CATSSHRGANEKLFF. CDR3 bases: TGTGCCACCAGCTCCCACAGGGGCGCTAATGAAAAACTGTTTTTT.